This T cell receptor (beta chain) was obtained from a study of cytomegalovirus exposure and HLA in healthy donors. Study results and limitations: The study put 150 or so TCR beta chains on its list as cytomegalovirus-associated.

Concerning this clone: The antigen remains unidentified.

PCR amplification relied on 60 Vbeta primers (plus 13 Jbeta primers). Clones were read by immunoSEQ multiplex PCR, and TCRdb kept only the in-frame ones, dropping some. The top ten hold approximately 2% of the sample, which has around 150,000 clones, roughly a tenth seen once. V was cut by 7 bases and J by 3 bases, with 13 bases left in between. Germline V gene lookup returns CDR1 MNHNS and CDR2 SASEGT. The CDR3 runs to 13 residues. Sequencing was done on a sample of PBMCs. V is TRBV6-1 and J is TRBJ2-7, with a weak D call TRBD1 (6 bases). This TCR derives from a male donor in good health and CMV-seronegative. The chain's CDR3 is CASIVVQGYEQYF. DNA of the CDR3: TGTGCCAGCATTGTGGTACAGGGCTACGAGCAGTACTTC.